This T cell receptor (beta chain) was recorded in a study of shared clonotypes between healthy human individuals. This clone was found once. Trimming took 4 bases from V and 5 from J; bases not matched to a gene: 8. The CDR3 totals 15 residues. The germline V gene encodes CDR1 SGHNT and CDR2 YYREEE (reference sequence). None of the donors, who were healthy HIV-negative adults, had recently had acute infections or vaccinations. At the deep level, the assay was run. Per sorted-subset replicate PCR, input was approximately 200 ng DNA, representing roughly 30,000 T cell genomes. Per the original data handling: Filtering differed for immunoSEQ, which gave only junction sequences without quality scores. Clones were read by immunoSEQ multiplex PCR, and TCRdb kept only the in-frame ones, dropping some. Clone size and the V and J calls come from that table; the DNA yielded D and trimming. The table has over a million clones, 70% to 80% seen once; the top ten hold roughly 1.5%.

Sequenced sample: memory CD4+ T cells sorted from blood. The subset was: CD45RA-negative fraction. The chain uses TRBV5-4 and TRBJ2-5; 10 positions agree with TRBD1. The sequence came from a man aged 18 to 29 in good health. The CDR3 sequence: CASSATGGASETQYF. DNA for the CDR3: TGTGCCAGCAGCGCGACAGGGGGCGCTTCGGAGACCCAGTACTTC.